In this sample, the clone carrying this TCR beta chain turned up a few times. These data come from a study of blood T cell repertoires in COVID-19. Overall study: The United States, Italy and Spain supplied acute and convalescent COVID-19 samples. PBMCs, B-cell-depleted T cells, or T cells were the source of the cDNA or gDNA that made up the material.

Authors' analysis steps: Amplification of reference gene primers was used by the study to estimate nucleated cell counts. Sequencing used immunoSEQ multiplex PCR; TCRdb keeps in-frame clones, though not all of them. For V, J and clone size, that table is used; D and trimming come from the DNA. Of about 140,000 clones in the sample, 77% were seen once. Germline CDR1 reads LNHDA; CDR2 reads SQIVND (reference sequence). Trimming removed 3 bases at V and 3 bases at J, with 17 bases between. This CDR3 has 16 residues. The receptor was isolated from a woman aged 45 to 65 with active or convalescent COVID-19. The chain links TRBV19 to TRBJ1-2; D is undetermined. Specimen: peripheral blood. The CDR3 reads CASSIVPGLVDYGYTF. The CDR3 DNA reads as TGTGCCAGTAGTATTGTACCTGGACTGGTGGACTATGGCTACACCTTC. The variable domain in full, with the rest retrieved from reference TRBV19 and TRBJ1-2, is DGGITQSPKYLFRKEGQNVTLSCEQNLNHDAMYWYRQDPGQGLRLIYYSQIVNDFQKGDIAEGYSVSREKKESFPLTVTSAQKNPTAFYLCASSIVPGLVDYGYTFGSGTRLTVV.